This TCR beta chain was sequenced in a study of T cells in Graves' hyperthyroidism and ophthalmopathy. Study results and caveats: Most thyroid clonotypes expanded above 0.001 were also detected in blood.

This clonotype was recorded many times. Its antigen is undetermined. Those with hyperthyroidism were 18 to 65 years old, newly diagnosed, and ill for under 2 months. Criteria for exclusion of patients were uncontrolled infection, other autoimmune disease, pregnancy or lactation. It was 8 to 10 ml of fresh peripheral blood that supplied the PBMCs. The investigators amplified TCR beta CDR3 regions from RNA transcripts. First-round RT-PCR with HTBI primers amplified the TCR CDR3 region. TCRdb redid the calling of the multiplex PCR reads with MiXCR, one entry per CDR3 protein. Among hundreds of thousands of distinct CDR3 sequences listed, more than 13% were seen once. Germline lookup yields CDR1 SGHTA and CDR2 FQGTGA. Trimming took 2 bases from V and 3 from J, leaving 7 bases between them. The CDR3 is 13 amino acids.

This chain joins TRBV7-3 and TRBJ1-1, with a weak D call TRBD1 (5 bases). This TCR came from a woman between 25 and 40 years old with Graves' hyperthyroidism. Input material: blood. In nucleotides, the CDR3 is TGTGCCAGCAGCTTAGGGGGAGACACTGAAGCTTTCTTT. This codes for CASSLGGDTEAFF. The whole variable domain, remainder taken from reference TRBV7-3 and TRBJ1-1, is GAGVSQTPSNKVTEKGKYVELRCDPISGHTALYWYRQSLGQGPEFLIYFQGTGAADDSGLPNDRFFAVRPEGSVSTLKIQRTERGDSAVYLCASSLGGDTEAFFGQGTRLTVV.